These 9 T cell receptor beta chains came from one sample sequenced in a study of radiation and T cells in renal cell carcinoma (TCRdb year 2020). Library prep was done by the immunoSEQ multiplex PCR assay. Drawn from immuneACCESS, this table holds only the in-frame rearrangements with V and J called that TCRdb kept. Clones are partly lost; checked studies trace under half to an unresolved V gene and leave the rest unexplained. The sample table shows roughly 160,000 clones, and approximately 90% are seen once. Together, the top ten hold roughly 12% of the sample. The intended sense of this specimen's time point label: blood 4 weeks post-SBRT, at nephrectomy. The intended sense of this specimen's treatment or condition label: 15 Gy SBRT to primary tumor, nephrectomy 4 weeks later. Material: blood, obtained from a patient whose treatment included radiotherapy and nephrectomy. All receptors derive from a woman aged 50 to 65 with renal cell carcinoma.

The chain carries TRBV9 and TRBJ2-3; 7 bases are a match to TRBD2. The germline CDR1 and CDR2 sequences are SGDLS and YYNGEE. This CDR3 has 16 amino acids. The junction had 5 bases not matched to a gene; V was cut back by 1 base and J by 0 bases. The CDR3 here is CASSVTERGSTDTQYF. The CDR3 nucleotides read TGTGCCAGCAGCGTAACGGAGCGGGGAAGCACAGATACGCAGTATTTT.

The V and J genes are TRBV15 and TRBJ2-7; TRBD2 is a possible D gene (6 bases). The germline gives CDR1 LNHNV, CDR2 YYDKDF (reference sequence). Trimming pared 3 bases from V and 4 bases from J, leaving 10 bases between. The CDR3 length is 13 residues. CDR3 protein: CATSREGPYEQYF. DNA for the CDR3: TGTGCCACCAGCAGGGAGGGACCGTACGAGCAGTACTTC.

J is TRBJ1-1 and V is TRBV19; a possible D gene is TRBD1 (6 bases). The CDR3 is 13 amino acids. Germline V gene data show CDR1 as LNHDA and CDR2 as SQIVND (reference sequence). V lost 4 bases, J lost 6 bases, and 12 bases lay in between. The CDR3 nucleotides read TGTGCCAGTAGTAATGGGGGCGCCTCTGAAGCTTTCTTT. This gives the protein CASSNGGASEAFF. The entire variable domain, with the rest obtained from reference TRBV19 and TRBJ1-1, is as follows: DGGITQSPKYLFRKEGQNVTLSCEQNLNHDAMYWYRQDPGQGLRLIYYSQIVNDFQKGDIAEGYSVSREKKESFPLTVTSAQKNPTAFYLCASSNGGASEAFFGQGTRLTVV.

The chain has TRBV5-5 and TRBJ1-2; no definite D call. V gave up 4 bases and J gave up 4 bases, with 14 bases separating them. The CDR3 covers 14 residues. Germline lookup yields CDR1 SGHKS and CDR2 YYEKEE (reference sequence). The DNA of the CDR3 is TGTGCCAGCAGCCCGGATGGGTCGGGCTATGGCTACACCTTC. Protein product: CASSPDGSGYGYTF.

This chain links TRBV30 with TRBJ1-6; 8 nucleotides line up with TRBD1. The length of the CDR3 is 14 residues. Trimming at V came to 4 bases and at J to 7 bases, leaving 6 bases not matched to a gene. The germline CDR1 and CDR2 sequences are GTSNPN and SVGIG (reference sequence). The CDR3 DNA reads as TGTGCCTGGATGGACAGGGCGATAAATTCACCCCTCCACTTT. Translating gives CAWMDRAINSPLHF. The entire variable domain, with the rest obtained from reference TRBV30 and TRBJ1-6, is as follows: SQTIHQWPATLVQPVGSPLSLECTVEGTSNPNLYWYRQAAGRGLQLLFYSVGIGQISSEVPQNLSASRPQDRQFILSSKKLLLSDSGFYLCAWMDRAINSPLHFGNGTRLTVT.

J is TRBJ2-1 and V is TRBV29-1; D perhaps matches TRBD2 (5 bases). The germline V gene has CDR1 SQVTM and CDR2 ANQGSEA. Trimming pared 3 bases from V and 8 bases from J, leaving 11 bases between. CDR3 length equals 12 residues. CDR3 DNA sequence: TGCAGCGTTGAGAGCATAGCGTATGAGCAGTTCTTC. Amino acids: CSVESIAYEQFF.

This chain uses TRBV5-4 with TRBJ1-1; possible D gene TRBD1, 5 bases. Germline CDR1 and CDR2: SGHNT and YYREEE (reference sequence). CDR3 length: 13 residues. The ends were cut back, 1 base at V and 6 bases at J, with 10 bases in the middle. The CDR3 DNA sequence: TGTGCCAGCAGCTTGATCCAGGGTTCTGAAGCTTTCTTT. It encodes CASSLIQGSEAFF.

This chain joins TRBV5-1 and TRBJ1-5; no clear D. Germline lookup yields CDR1 SGHRS and CDR2 YFSETQ. Trimming left V 4 bases short and J 8 bases short, with 13 bases between. This CDR3 has 13 amino acids. The CDR3 sequence: CASSIVGLEPQHF. For the CDR3, the DNA is TGCGCCAGCAGCATCGTAGGGCTGGAGCCCCAGCATTTT.

The chain links TRBV7-9 to TRBJ2-3; 7 nucleotides align to TRBD2. Germline-derived CDR1 and CDR2 are SEHNR and FQNEAQ (reference sequence). Unmatched junction bases numbered 9, after V lost 11 bases and J lost 1 base. CDR3 length: 14 residues. Written as DNA, the CDR3 is TGTGCCGGACAACTTGGGGGGGGCACAGATACGCAGTATTTT. Translated: CAGQLGGGTDTQYF.